The T cell receptor beta chain described here comes from a study of blood T cell repertoires in COVID-19. On the study more broadly: Italy, Spain and the United States were the sources of the convalescent and acute COVID-19 samples. Sources were T cells, B-cell-depleted T cells, or PBMCs; the material itself was cDNA or gDNA.

Between the trimmed V and J ends, which lost 2 bases and 1 base, there was a span of 17 bases. There are 17 residues in the CDR3. In germline, CDR1 is MNHEY, CDR2 SMNVEV (reference sequence). Original processing notes: Estimated nucleated cell counts came from reference gene primer amplification. Produced via immunoSEQ multiplex PCR; TCRdb's table is partial and in-frame only. V and J calls and clone size are as listed in that table; D and trimming were resolved from the DNA. The sample has 70,000 to 95,000 clones; around four fifths are singletons. The clonotype originates from a woman aged 65 to 85 with active or convalescent COVID-19. The rearrangement links TRBV27 to TRBJ1-1, with a possible D match to TRBD1 (5 bases). The sequencing sample was made of peripheral blood. CDR3 DNA sequence: TGTGCCAGCAGTTTAACGGGAATTGGGGGGGAGAACACTGAAGCTTTCTTT. Translating it yields CASSLTGIGGENTEAFF.